A selection of T cell receptor beta chains follows, all from one sample in a study of response to subunit inactivated influenza vaccine. One entry per CDR3 protein, called by TCRdb with MiXCR from the RT-PCR reads. The sample holds about 700,000 distinct CDR3 sequences, approximately 15% seen once. Sequencing used PBMCs from blood, obtained 14 days before vaccination. These receptor sequences come from a man between 50 and 59 years old who received an inactivated influenza vaccine. Both conserved end residues are part of each CDR3. The D gene is left open where the match is weak. Clone size, where shown, is once, few, many, or a class for clones that have expanded.

>-|TRBV30|TRBJ1-2|-
CAWSGGFYGYTF
TGTGCCTGGAGTGGGGGGTTCTATGGCTACACCTTC
>-|TRBV18|TRBJ1-2|TRBD1
CASSPTGEYGYTF
TGTGCCAGCTCTCCGACAGGGGAGTATGGCTACACCTTC
>few|TRBV7-2|TRBJ2-7|TRBD2
CASSPGLAGLGYEQYF
TGTGCCAGCAGCCCGGGACTAGCGGGCCTAGGCTACGAGCAGTACTTC
>-|TRBV4-3|TRBJ2-1|TRBD2
CASSQGPSGSPSYNEQFF
TGCGCCAGCAGCCAAGGCCCTAGCGGGAGTCCCTCCTACAATGAGCAGTTCTTC
>-|TRBV6-1|TRBJ1-4|-
CASSPEHLTEKLFF
TGTGCCAGCAGCCCCGAACACCTCACTGAAAAACTGTTTTTT
>-|TRBV2|TRBJ2-3|TRBD2
CASSARGSGAVDTQYF
TGTGCCAGCAGTGCTCGGGGTAGCGGGGCGGTAGATACGCAGTATTTT
>-|TRBV7-2|TRBJ1-4|TRBD1
CASSSQGPHEKLFF
TGTGCCAGCAGCTCACAGGGGCCACATGAAAAACTGTTTTTT
>many|TRBV6-1|TRBJ2-7|TRBD2
CASRFGTSGASAYEQYF
TGTGCCAGCAGGTTCGGGACTAGCGGGGCCTCTGCCTACGAGCAGTACTTC
>-|TRBV28|TRBJ2-7|TRBD2
CASTLGTSGSREQYF
TGTGCCAGCACCCTGGGAACTAGCGGGAGTAGAGAGCAGTACTTC
>-|TRBV7-2|TRBJ2-7|TRBD1
CASSLATGAGSYEQYF
TGTGCCAGCAGCTTAGCGACAGGGGCGGGCTCCTACGAGCAGTACTTC
>-|TRBV20-1|TRBJ2-7|TRBD2
CSARPGAGAFYEQYF
TGCAGTGCCCGCCCCGGGGCGGGAGCCTTTTACGAGCAGTACTTC
>many|TRBV12-3/TRBV12-4|TRBJ1-1|-
CASSFNRVGAFF
TGTGCCAGCAGTTTCAACAGGGTTGGGGCTTTCTTT
>few|TRBV11-2|TRBJ2-2|TRBD2
CASSSARGTSGRAGELFF
TGTGCCAGCAGCTCCGCTAGGGGGACTAGCGGGAGAGCCGGGGAGCTGTTTTTT
>many|TRBV11-3|TRBJ2-2|-
CASSLDRGTTGELFF
TGTGCCAGCAGCTTAGATAGAGGGACCACCGGGGAGCTGTTTTTT
>-|TRBV12-3/TRBV12-4|TRBJ1-2|TRBD1
CASSPTGAVYGYTF
TGTGCCAGCAGTCCGACAGGGGCGGTCTATGGCTACACCTTC
>-|TRBV5-1|TRBJ2-5|-
CASSWRTLETQYF
TGCGCCAGCAGCTGGAGGACACTCGAGACCCAGTACTTC
>-|TRBV4-3|TRBJ2-6|-
CASSQDRGPGASVLTF
TGCGCCAGCAGCCAAGACAGGGGCCCTGGGGCCAGCGTCCTGACTTTC
>-|TRBV19|TRBJ2-4|-
CASSDSYAKNIQYF
TGTGCCAGTAGTGACAGTTATGCCAAAAACATTCAGTACTTC
>few|TRBV2|TRBJ2-7|-
CASSFGTEQYF
TGTGCCAGCAGTTTCGGAACCGAGCAGTACTTC
>few|TRBV13|TRBJ1-4|-
CASSIARAGEKLFF
TGTGCCAGCAGCATCGCCCGGGCGGGTGAAAAACTGTTTTTT
>few|TRBV12-3/TRBV12-4|TRBJ1-2|-
CASSLWGSHSYTF
TGTGCCAGCAGTTTGTGGGGGTCCCATAGCTACACCTTC
>few|TRBV10-3|TRBJ2-5|-
CAIRGTPVETQYF
TGTGCCATCAGAGGGACGCCCGTAGAGACCCAGTACTTC
>-|TRBV20-1|TRBJ2-6|-
CSARDVAAGANVLTF
TGCAGTGCTAGAGATGTCGCCGCTGGGGCCAACGTCCTGACTTTC
>many|TRBV12-3/TRBV12-4|TRBJ1-1|-
CASSFRRSDTEAFF
TGTGCCAGCAGTTTTCGCCGGTCAGACACTGAAGCTTTCTTT
>few|TRBV25-1|TRBJ1-6|TRBD1
CASRGDRVLNSPLHF
TGTGCCAGCAGAGGTGACAGGGTGTTAAATTCACCCCTCCACTTT
>few|TRBV20-1|TRBJ2-1|TRBD2
CSAQGTSGGLMEQFF
TGCAGTGCCCAGGGGACTAGCGGGGGACTTATGGAGCAGTTCTTC
>-|TRBV10-3|TRBJ2-1|-
CAIMTEDYNEQFF
TGTGCCATCATGACGGAGGACTACAATGAGCAGTTCTTC
>few|TRBV7-2|TRBJ2-1|TRBD2
CASSFSGGGDEQFF
TGTGCCAGCAGCTTTAGCGGGGGGGGGGATGAGCAGTTCTTC
>many|TRBV5-1|TRBJ1-1|-
CASSALAGAATEAFF
TGCGCCAGCAGCGCCCTAGCTGGGGCGGCCACTGAAGCTTTCTTT
>-|TRBV4-3|TRBJ1-4|TRBD1
CASSQAITGATNEKLFF
TGCGCCAGCAGCCAGGCCATAACAGGGGCAACTAATGAAAAACTGTTTTTT
>few|TRBV28|TRBJ2-7|-
CASSSRGGVHYEQYF
TGTGCCAGCAGTTCCCGCGGCGGGGTCCACTACGAGCAGTACTTC
>few|TRBV28|TRBJ2-6|-
CASRSDSVTNVLTF
TGTGCCAGCAGATCCGACAGCGTAACCAACGTCCTGACTTTC
>-|TRBV20-1|TRBJ1-1|-
CSARVIEAFF
TGCAGTGCTAGAGTGATTGAAGCTTTCTTT
>-|TRBV20-1|TRBJ2-3|-
CSADSTSSTDTQYF
TGCAGTGCCGACTCAACATCTAGCACAGATACGCAGTATTTT
>few|TRBV28|TRBJ2-2|TRBD2
CASSSGLAAGELFF
TGTGCCAGCAGCTCCGGACTAGCTGCCGGGGAGCTGTTTTTT
>-|TRBV15|TRBJ1-6|-
CATSRANNSPLHF
TGTGCCACCAGCAGAGCGAATAATTCACCCCTCCACTTT
>many|TRBV2|TRBJ2-1|-
CASSGLVATWQFF
TGTGCCAGCAGTGGACTAGTCGCGACTTGGCAGTTCTTC
>-|TRBV20-1|TRBJ2-4|-
CSAREEKGVLAKNIQYF
TGCAGTGCTAGAGAGGAGAAGGGGGTCCTAGCCAAAAACATTCAGTACTTC
>-|TRBV6-5|TRBJ1-3|-
CASSYSRGFGNTIYF
TGTGCCAGCAGTTACTCTAGGGGGTTTGGAAACACCATATATTTT
>few|TRBV7-2|TRBJ1-1|-
CASSLSGGGNTEAFF
TGTGCCAGCAGCTTGTCTGGGGGAGGAAACACTGAAGCTTTCTTT
>-|TRBV20-1|TRBJ2-2|-
CSARNRARELFF
TGCAGTGCTAGGAACAGGGCTCGGGAGCTGTTTTTT
>few|TRBV5-5|TRBJ2-3|-
CASSPDYNTDTQYF
TGTGCCAGCAGCCCGGACTACAACACAGATACGCAGTATTTT
>few|TRBV20-1|TRBJ2-3|TRBD1
CSASHPGQGVNTQYF
TGCAGTGCTAGCCATCCGGGACAGGGAGTCAATACGCAGTATTTT
>-|TRBV20-1|TRBJ1-5|-
CSARRRPGRNQPQHF
TGCAGTGCTAGGCGCCGCCCTGGGCGCAATCAGCCCCAGCATTTT
>many|TRBV12-3/TRBV12-4|TRBJ1-1|-
CASSRGNTEAFF
TGTGCCAGCAGCAGGGGGAACACTGAAGCTTTCTTT
>many|TRBV7-9|TRBJ2-3|-
CASSSGGGSTTDTQYF
TGTGCCAGCAGCTCTGGGGGAGGATCGACCACAGATACGCAGTATTTT
>-|TRBV4-2|TRBJ2-7|TRBD2
CASSQDLTGGPGSEQYF
TGTGCCAGCAGCCAAGATCTTACGGGGGGTCCGGGTAGCGAGCAGTACTTC
>few|TRBV25-1|TRBJ2-1|TRBD1
CASSEVGTVNEQFF
TGTGCCAGCAGTGAGGTCGGGACAGTCAATGAGCAGTTCTTC
>few|TRBV5-1|TRBJ1-1|-
CASSFESYTEAFF
TGCGCCAGCAGCTTTGAGTCATACACTGAAGCTTTCTTT
>-|TRBV7-9|TRBJ2-1|TRBD2
CASSLSAGVANEQFF
TGTGCCAGCAGCTTAAGCGCGGGAGTAGCCAATGAGCAGTTCTTC
>-|TRBV20-1|TRBJ2-5|-
CSAMRFQETQYF
TGCAGTGCTATGCGGTTTCAAGAGACCCAGTACTTC
>few|TRBV29-1|TRBJ2-3|-
CSVDSGRRTDTQYF
TGCAGCGTTGACTCGGGACGGCGCACAGATACGCAGTATTTT
>few|TRBV20-1|TRBJ2-3|TRBD1
CSAPTGGATDTQYF
TGCAGTGCTCCGACAGGGGGCGCGACAGATACGCAGTATTTT
>-|TRBV28|TRBJ2-1|-
CASRDSTKQYNEQFF
TGTGCCAGCAGGGACAGCACTAAGCAGTACAATGAGCAGTTCTTC
>few|TRBV5-6|TRBJ2-7|TRBD1
CASSGGQTIIYEQYF
TGTGCCAGCAGCGGGGGACAGACCATTATCTACGAGCAGTACTTC